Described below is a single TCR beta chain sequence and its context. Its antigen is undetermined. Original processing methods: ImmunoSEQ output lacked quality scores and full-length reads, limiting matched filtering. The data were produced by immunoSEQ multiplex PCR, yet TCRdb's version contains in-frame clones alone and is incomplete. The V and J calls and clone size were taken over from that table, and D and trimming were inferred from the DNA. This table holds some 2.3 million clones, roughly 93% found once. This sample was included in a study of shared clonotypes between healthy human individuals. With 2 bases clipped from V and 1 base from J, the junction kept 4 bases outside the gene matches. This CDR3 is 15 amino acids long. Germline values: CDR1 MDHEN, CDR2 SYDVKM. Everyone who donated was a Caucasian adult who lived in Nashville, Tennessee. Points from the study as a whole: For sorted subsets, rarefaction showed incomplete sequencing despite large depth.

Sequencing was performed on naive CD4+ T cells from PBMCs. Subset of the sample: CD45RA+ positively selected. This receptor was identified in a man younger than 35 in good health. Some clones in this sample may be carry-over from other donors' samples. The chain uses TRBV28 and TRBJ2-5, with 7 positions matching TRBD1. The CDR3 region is CASSLRDRLQETQYF. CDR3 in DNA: TGTGCCAGCAGTTTAAGGGACAGACTCCAAGAGACCCAGTACTTC.